This T cell receptor (beta chain) was identified in a study of blood T cell repertoires in COVID-19. Overall study: Sites across the United States, Italy and Spain contributed samples from acute and convalescent COVID-19.

This table comes from immunoSEQ multiplex PCR, and its TCRdb copy is limited to in-frame clones, with some not included. The profile covers about 350,000 clones, with roughly 87% appearing a single time and 2.5% to 3.5% taken by the ten largest. The study counted Cohort 3 donors as recovered given two negative PCRs, clearance, or symptom resolution. The CDR3 totals 13 residues. The germline gives CDR1 MNHEY, CDR2 SMNVEV (reference sequence). The V end was cut by 3 bases, the J end by 5 bases, with 8 bases between. Details on this clone: Distinct nucleotide sequences in the sample also encode this CDR3.

The receptor's source is a woman in her thirties who had recovered from COVID-19. The material sequenced was PBMCs or T cells enriched from blood (not recorded which). The J gene is TRBJ1-5, the V gene TRBV27; no definite D call. The CDR3, as DNA: TGTGCCAGCAGTTTGTGGGGAGATCAGCCCCAGCATTTT. Translated, it gives CASSLWGDQPQHF.